This entry lists 8 T cell receptor beta chains sequenced from one sample in a study of shared clonotypes between healthy human individuals. The naive CD8 subset, CD45RO-negative cells positively selected for CCR7, excluded terminally differentiated effector memory CD45RA+ cells. Sequencing used immunoSEQ multiplex PCR; TCRdb keeps in-frame clones, though not all of them. The data contain around 2,000,000 clones, roughly 94% of them singletons. The sequencing input was naive CD8+ T cells sorted from blood. The receptors derive from a man between 18 and 35 years old in good health.

Only one count was recorded for this clone. The chain employs TRBV2 and TRBJ1-5; D is unresolved. The V gene lost 5 bases and the J gene lost 6 bases, with 14 bases spanning the gap. The CDR3 spans 14 residues. CDR1 is SNHLY and CDR2 is FYNNEI in the germline V gene. CDR3 sequence: CASSLDPAGQPQHF. Written as DNA, the CDR3 is TGTGCCAGCAGTCTGGACCCAGCGGGTCAGCCCCAGCATTTT.

The gene calls are TRBV25-1 and TRBJ2-2; D remains ambiguous. Between the trimmed V and J ends, which lost 3 bases and 6 bases, there was a span of 11 bases. The CDR3 runs to 14 residues. The V gene's germline CDR1 is MGHDK and CDR2 SYGVNS. CDR3 nucleotide sequence: TGTGCCAGCAGTGATATCGGTGCGGCCGGGGAGCTGTTTTTT. It encodes CASSDIGAAGELFF.

As regards this clone: This CDR3 is also generated by other DNA sequences in the sample. The chain couples TRBV11-2 to TRBJ2-2, with D perhaps being TRBD1 or TRBD2 (5 bases each). The CDR3 spans 17 residues. In germline, CDR1 is SGHAT, CDR2 FQNNGV. Trimming took 1 base from V and 4 from J, leaving 16 bases between them. CDR3 sequence: CASSLGPGTGLTGELFF. In DNA form, the CDR3 reads TGTGCCAGCAGCTTAGGCCCCGGGACGGGGCTCACCGGGGAGCTGTTTTTT.

V and J are TRBV4-1 and TRBJ2-1, with 14 positions matching TRBD2. J lost 2 bases, V lost 6 bases, and 3 bases had no gene match. Germline lookup yields CDR1 MGHRA and CDR2 YSYEKL. This CDR3 has 16 amino acids. CDR3 DNA: TGCGCCAGCAGGCGGACTAGCGGGGGGACCTACAATGAGCAGTTCTTC. Translating gives CASRRTSGGTYNEQFF.

This clone appeared once. The same CDR3 can be traced to other DNA sequences in this sample. This chain connects TRBV10-1 to TRBJ1-1; no reliable D call. The V end was cut by 0 bases, the J end by 7 bases, with 9 bases between. CDR1 is WNHNN and CDR2 is SYGVQD in the germline V gene (reference sequence). The CDR3 is 13 amino acids. CDR3 sequence: CASSESTGSEAFF. As DNA, the CDR3 is TGCGCCAGCAGTGAGTCGACGGGAAGTGAAGCTTTCTTT.

Note on this clone: This specimen includes other DNA sequences encoding the same CDR3. This chain connects TRBV9 to TRBJ1-1; D is unresolved. V dropped 0 bases and J dropped 2 bases, with 5 bases sitting between them. This CDR3 has 13 amino acids. Germline CDR1 and CDR2: SGDLS and YYNGEE. CDR3 sequence: CASSVGPNTEAFF. CDR3 coding DNA: TGTGCCAGCAGCGTAGGCCCAAACACTGAAGCTTTCTTT. The variable domain in full, with the rest retrieved from reference TRBV9 and TRBJ1-1, is DSGVTQTPKHLITATGQRVTLRCSPRSGDLSVYWYQQSLDQGLQFLIQYYNGEERAKGNILERFSAQQFPDLHSELNLSSLELGDSALYFCASSVGPNTEAFFGQGTRLTVV.

The chain recombines TRBV10-2 with TRBJ2-2, with 14 positions matching TRBD2. The CDR3 runs 15 residues. After removal of 6 bases from V and 6 bases from J, the junction contained 3 bases not matched to a gene. Germline V gene lookup returns CDR1 WSHSY and CDR2 SAAADI. CDR3 sequence (DNA): TGCGCCAGCAGCGGGACTAGCGGGGGCCCCGGGGAGCTGTTTTTT. It encodes CASSGTSGGPGELFF.

The rearrangement uses TRBV19 and TRBJ2-7, with 9 nucleotides matching TRBD1. Germline V CDR1 and CDR2: LNHDA, SQIVND (reference sequence). Unmatched junction bases numbered 8, after V lost 3 bases and J lost 5 bases. The CDR3 runs to 15 residues. This CDR3 reads CASSISGTGMNEQYF. The CDR3 coding sequence is TGTGCCAGTAGTATTTCGGGGACAGGGATGAACGAGCAGTACTTC.